This T cell receptor beta chain was profiled in a study of CD8 T cells in Susac syndrome. RNA, at about 0.45 to 1 ug, was reverse transcribed with random hexamers. TCR beta CDR3 was amplified by immunoSEQ multiplex PCR. This amplification extended across 54 Vbeta and 13 Jbeta segments. TCRdb called the immunoSEQ multiplex PCR reads again in MiXCR, with one record for every CDR3 protein. Of under 200,000 distinct CDR3 sequences listed, around 94% are singletons. This clonotype was observed once. Sequencing of TCR beta was undertaken in CD8+ and CD4+ T cells derived from blood. With V trimmed by 6 bases and J by 1 base, 6 bases remained unmatched. CDR3 length equals 15 residues. Germline CDR1 reads KGHSH; CDR2 reads LQKENI.

The receptor was derived from a human donor in good health. This chain joins TRBV18 and TRBJ2-1; 7 positions match TRBD2. Input material: CD4+ T cells from PBMCs. The DNA for the CDR3 is TGTGCCAGCTCCCAAAGCGGGGCGTCCTACAATGAGCAGTTCTTC. This translates into CASSQSGASYNEQFF.